This note documents a single TCR beta chain sequence. The antigen remains unidentified. Germline CDR1 SGHAT, CDR2 FQNNGV. This CDR3 has 14 amino acids. V trimming: 5 bases; J trimming: 7 bases; junction bases outside the gene matches: 7. Each CDR3 protein gets one entry after TCRdb re-called the 5' RACE reads with MiXCR. The sample holds 400,000 to 650,000 distinct CDR3 sequences, 20% to 25% seen once. The entry originates in a study of identical twins. Study-level findings and limits: High-abundance cord blood beta clonotypes had fewer insertions; memory repertoires showed none.

The same specimen was also included in a second study, on T cells expressing NK-cell markers.

Input material: CD4+ T cells sorted from blood. This sequence was found in a woman aged 18-35 years in good health. The genes are TRBV11-2 and TRBJ2-1; 8 nucleotides align to TRBD2. The CDR3 region is CASSRLAGRNEQFF. The CDR3 coding sequence is TGTGCCAGCAGCCGTTTAGCGGGACGAAATGAGCAGTTCTTC.